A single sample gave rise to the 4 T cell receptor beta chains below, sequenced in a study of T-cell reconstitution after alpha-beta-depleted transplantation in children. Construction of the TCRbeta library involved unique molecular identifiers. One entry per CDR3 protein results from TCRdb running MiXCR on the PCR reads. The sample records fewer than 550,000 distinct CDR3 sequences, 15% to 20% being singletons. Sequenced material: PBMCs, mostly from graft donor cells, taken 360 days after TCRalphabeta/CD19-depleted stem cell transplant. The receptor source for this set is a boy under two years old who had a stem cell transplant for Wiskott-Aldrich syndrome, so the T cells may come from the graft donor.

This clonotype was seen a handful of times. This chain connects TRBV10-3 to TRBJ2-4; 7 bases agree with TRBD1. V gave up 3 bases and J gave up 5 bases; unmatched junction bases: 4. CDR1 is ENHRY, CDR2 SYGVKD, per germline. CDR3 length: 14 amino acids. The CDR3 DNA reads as TGTGCCATCAGTGAAGCCGGGACAGAAAACATTCAGTACTTC. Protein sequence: CAISEAGTENIQYF.

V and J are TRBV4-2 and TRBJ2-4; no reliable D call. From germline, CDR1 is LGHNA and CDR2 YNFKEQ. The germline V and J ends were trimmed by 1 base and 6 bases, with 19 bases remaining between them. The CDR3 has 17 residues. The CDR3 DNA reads TGTGCCAGCAGCCAAGGCGAGACGTACGGCCCTCTAAACATTCAGTACTTC. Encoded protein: CASSQGETYGPLNIQYF.

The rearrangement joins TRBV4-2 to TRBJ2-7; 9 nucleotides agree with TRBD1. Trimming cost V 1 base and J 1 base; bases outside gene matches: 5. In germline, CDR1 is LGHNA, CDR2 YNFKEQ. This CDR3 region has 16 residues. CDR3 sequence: CASSQGGTGKSYEQYF. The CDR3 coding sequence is TGTGCCAGCAGCCAAGGAGGGACAGGGAAATCCTACGAGCAGTACTTC.

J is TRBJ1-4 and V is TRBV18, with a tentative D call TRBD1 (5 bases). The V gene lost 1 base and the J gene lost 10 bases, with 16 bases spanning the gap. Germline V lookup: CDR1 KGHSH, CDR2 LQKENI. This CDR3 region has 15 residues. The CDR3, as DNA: TGTGCCAGCTCACCACGGAGACAGTTTCTGGGAAAACTGTTTTTT. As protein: CASSPRRQFLGKLFF. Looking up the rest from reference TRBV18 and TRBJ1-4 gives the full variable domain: NAGVMQNPRHLVRRRGQEARLRCSPMKGHSHVYWYRQLPEEGLKFMVYLQKENIIDESGMPKERFSAEFPKEGPSILRIQQVVRGDSAAYFCASSPRRQFLGKLFFGSGTQLSVL.